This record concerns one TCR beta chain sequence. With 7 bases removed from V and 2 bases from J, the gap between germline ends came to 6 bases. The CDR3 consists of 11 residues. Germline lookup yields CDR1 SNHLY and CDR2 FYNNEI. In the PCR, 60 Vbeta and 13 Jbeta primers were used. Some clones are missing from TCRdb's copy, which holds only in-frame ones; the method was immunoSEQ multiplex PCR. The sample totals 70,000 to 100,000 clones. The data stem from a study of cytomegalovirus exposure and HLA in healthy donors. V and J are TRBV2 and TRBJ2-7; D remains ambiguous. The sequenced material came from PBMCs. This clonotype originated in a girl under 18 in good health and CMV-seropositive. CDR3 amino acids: CASKQTYEQYF. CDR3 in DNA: TGTGCCAGCAAACAGACCTACGAGCAGTACTTC. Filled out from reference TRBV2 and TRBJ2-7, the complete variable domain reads EPEVTQTPSHQVTQMGQEVILRCVPISNHLYFYWYRQILGQKVEFLVSFYNNEISEKSEIFDDQFSVERPDGSNFTLKIRSTKLEDSAMYFCASKQTYEQYFGPGTRLTVT.